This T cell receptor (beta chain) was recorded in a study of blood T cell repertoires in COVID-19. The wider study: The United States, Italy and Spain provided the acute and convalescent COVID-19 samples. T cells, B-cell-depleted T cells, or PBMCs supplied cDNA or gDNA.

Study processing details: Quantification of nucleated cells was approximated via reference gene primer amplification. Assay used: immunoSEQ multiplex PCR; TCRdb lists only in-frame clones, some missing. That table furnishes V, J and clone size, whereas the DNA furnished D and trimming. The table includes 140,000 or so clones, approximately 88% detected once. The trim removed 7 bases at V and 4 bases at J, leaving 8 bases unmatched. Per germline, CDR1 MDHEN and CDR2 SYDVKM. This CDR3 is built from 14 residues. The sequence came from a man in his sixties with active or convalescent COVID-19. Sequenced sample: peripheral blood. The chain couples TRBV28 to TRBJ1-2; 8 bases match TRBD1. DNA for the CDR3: TGTGCCAGCACCTGGGCAGGGACAGGCTATGGCTACACCTTC. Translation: CASTWAGTGYGYTF.